This TCR beta chain stems from a study of blood T cell repertoires in COVID-19. Sequenced by immunoSEQ multiplex PCR; TCRdb stores in-frame clones only, minus some. The sample has about 470,000 clones, about nine tenths seen once. CDR1 is MNHNY and CDR2 is SVGAGI in the germline V gene (reference sequence). V was cut by 4 bases and J by 4 bases, with 17 bases left in between. CDR3 length equals 16 residues. Enrolled through a virtual design, the participants were between roughly 18 and 95 years of age and came from approximately 25 US areas. J is TRBJ1-5 and V is TRBV6-6; D possibly corresponds to TRBD1 (6 bases). The TCR originated in a woman aged 18-29 years who had recovered from COVID-19. The source material was PBMCs or T cells enriched from blood (not recorded which). The CDR3 is CASSSIPGHWNQPQHF. CDR3 nucleotides: TGTGCCAGCAGTTCGATTCCGGGACACTGGAATCAGCCCCAGCATTTT.